Listed here are 7 T cell receptor beta chains from one sample, sequenced in a study of human T cells and chemical hapten exposure. Time point in this sample: patch test 1, 2 weeks after DPC sensitization. Treatment in this sample: therapeutic diphenylcyclopropenone sensitization with weekly scalp DPC. Via MiXCR, TCRdb re-called the RACE reads, giving one row per CDR3 protein. The profile shows approximately 100,000 distinct CDR3 sequences, about 10% of them singletons. The source was whole blood, collected in connection with sensitization to the hapten diphenylcyclopropenone (DPC). The receptors come from a woman in her 40s with alopecia areata. Some clones in this sample may be carry-over from other donors' samples.

Here the CDR3 DNA reads TGTGCCAGCAGCTCGAGGGCCGGAGGGCTCGATGGCTACACCTTC. Protein sequence: CASSSRAGGLDGYTF. The chain has TRBV7-9 and TRBJ1-2; D unclear. Germline V gives CDR1 SEHNR, CDR2 FQNEAQ (reference sequence). V was pared by 4 bases and J by 6 bases, with 18 bases between. The CDR3 spans 15 residues.

A remark on this clonotype: The junction and the germline gene differ at one end; a read error may be behind it. The rearrangement uses TRBV7-7 and TRBJ2-1; D uncertain. There are 14 residues in the CDR3. Germline CDR1 and CDR2: SSHAT and FNYEAQ (reference sequence). CDR3 protein: CASSLVTLGGEQFF. The CDR3 DNA reads TGTGCTAGCAGCTTAGTAACACTGGGCGGTGAGCAGTTCTTC.

This clonotype occurred many times. The chain uses TRBV7-9 and TRBJ2-7, with D possibly called TRBD1 or TRBD2 (5 bases each). The V end was cut by 0 bases, the J end by 5 bases, with 11 bases between. The CDR3 is made up of 14 amino acids. The germline V gene has CDR1 SEHNR and CDR2 FQNEAQ (reference sequence). The CDR3 sequence: CASSLAGTSDEQYF. CDR3 bases: TGTGCCAGCAGCTTAGCCGGGACCTCAGACGAGCAGTACTTC. The full variable domain, in which reference TRBV7-9 and TRBJ2-7 provide the parts outside the CDR3, is DTGVSQNPRHKITKRGQNVTFRCDPISEHNRLYWYRQTLGQGPEFLTYFQNEAQLEKSRLLSDRFSAERPKGSFSTLEIQRTEQGDSAMYLCASSLAGTSDEQYFGPGTRLTVT.

This clonotype was counted at least ten times. This chain links TRBV20-1 with TRBJ2-3, with unresolved D. The CDR3 covers 13 residues. The germline V gene encodes CDR1 DFQATT and CDR2 SNEGSKA (reference sequence). The V and J ends lost 0 bases and 4 bases respectively, with 8 bases between them. CDR3 DNA sequence: TGCAGTGCTAGAGATCTCGTCGCAGATACGCAGTATTTT. Translating it yields CSARDLVADTQYF.

This clonotype was observed many times. The chain links TRBV28 to TRBJ1-2; TRBD1 matches at 10 bases. V trimming: 5 bases; J trimming: 2 bases; junction bases outside the gene matches: 5. Germline assignment: CDR1 MDHEN and CDR2 SYDVKM. CDR3 length: 15 amino acids. CDR3 protein: CASSPSGQGNYGYTF. The CDR3 region has the DNA TGTGCCAGCAGTCCTTCGGGACAGGGGAACTATGGCTACACCTTC.

This clonotype has a handful of counts. The CDR3 nucleotides read TGCAGCGTTGAGTCACCAACGGGTGAAAAACTGTTTTTT. This translates into CSVESPTGEKLFF. This chain links TRBV29-1 with TRBJ1-4; D remains unclear. Trimming removed 3 bases from V and 7 bases from J, with 12 bases in between. CDR1 and CDR2 from the germline V gene are SQVTM and ANQGSEA. The CDR3 covers 13 residues.

This sequence joins TRBV6-5 and TRBJ2-7, with 9 bases lining up with TRBD2. The CDR3 consists of 15 residues. Germline V gene lookup returns CDR1 MNHEY and CDR2 SVGAGI. The trim removed 0 bases at V and 3 bases at J, leaving 3 bases unmatched. CDR3 region: CASSYSEAGGYEQYF. DNA for the CDR3: TGTGCCAGCAGTTACTCGGAAGCGGGAGGCTACGAGCAGTACTTC.